These 25 T cell receptor beta chains share one sample of origin, sequenced in a study of PD-L1 blockade in urothelial cancer. Here immunoSEQ multiplex PCR was the method, and the copy in TCRdb shows in-frame clones only, minus some. The sample contains roughly 40,000 clones, 81% of which appear only once. This material consisted of PBMCs, taken around atezolizumab (anti-PD-L1) treatment. These receptors were taken from a man in his 70s with urothelial cancer.

The J gene is TRBJ2-1, the V gene TRBV7-7, with TRBD2 as a possible D gene (6 bases). The CDR3 loop spans 13 amino acids. The V gene's germline CDR1 is SSHAT and CDR2 FNYEAQ (reference sequence). Trimming removed 5 bases at V and 7 bases at J, with 12 bases between. Written as DNA, the CDR3 is TGTGCCAGCAGCAGGGACGGAGGGAATGAGCAGTTCTTC. It specifies CASSRDGGNEQFF.

This clone was detected once. V gene TRBV28 combines with J gene TRBJ2-7; D uncertain. The germline V and J ends were trimmed by 4 bases and 5 bases, with 15 bases remaining between them. Germline loops: CDR1 MDHEN, CDR2 SYDVKM. This CDR3 contains 14 residues. Written as DNA, the CDR3 is TGTGCCAGCAGTTCCCCCGGAGTTCTTAACGAGCAGTACTTC. It yields the protein CASSSPGVLNEQYF.

This chain uses TRBV7-9 with TRBJ2-7, with unresolved D. The CDR3 length is 13 residues. In germline, CDR1 is SEHNR, CDR2 FQNEAQ (reference sequence). V was cut by 5 bases and J by 0 bases, with 8 bases left in between. CDR3 nucleotide sequence: TGTGCCAGCAGCCCCATCAGCTCCTACGAGCAGTACTTC. Translated, it gives CASSPISSYEQYF.

V usage is TRBV6-1 and J usage is TRBJ1-2; 7 nucleotides agree with TRBD1. The CDR3 sequence is 14 residues long. The ends lost 4 bases at V and 2 bases at J; junction bases unmatched: 4. From germline, CDR1 is MNHNS and CDR2 SASEGT. The CDR3 nucleotides read TGTGCCAGCAGTGGGGACAGACCAAACTATGGCTACACCTTC. Its translation is CASSGDRPNYGYTF.

This clone turned up a few times. The rearrangement joins TRBV7-8 to TRBJ2-2, with 8 bases matching TRBD1. This CDR3 spans 22 amino acids. Losses at the gene ends were 2 bases for V and 1 base for J; bases not matched to a gene: 21. Germline V gives CDR1 SGHVS, CDR2 FQNEAQ. CDR3 DNA sequence: TGTGCCAGCAGCTTACATTTTAGATCGGGACAGGTTGGAGCACAGAACACCGGGGAGCTGTTTTTT. Protein: CASSLHFRSGQVGAQNTGELFF.

The V gene is TRBV6-5, the J gene TRBJ1-4; D unclear. Trimming left V 5 bases short and J 6 bases short, with 13 bases between. Germline CDR1 reads MNHEY; CDR2 reads SVGAGI. This CDR3 spans 14 amino acids. In nucleotides, the CDR3 is TGTGCCAGCAGTCCACGGGGAAGGGATGAAAAACTGTTTTTT. Translating gives CASSPRGRDEKLFF.

V and J are TRBV5-1 and TRBJ2-5; D may be TRBD1 (5 bases). Germline V lookup: CDR1 SGHRS, CDR2 YFSETQ. Trimming took 1 base from V and 2 from J, leaving 9 bases between them. CDR3 length equals 14 residues. The CDR3 region is CASSLQGRQETQYF. The CDR3 bases are TGCGCCAGCAGCTTGCAGGGTCGGCAAGAGACCCAGTACTTC. Drawing the rest from reference TRBV5-1 and TRBJ2-5, the complete variable domain is KAGVTQTPRYLIKTRGQQVTLSCSPISGHRSVSWYQQTPGQGLQFLFEYFSETQRNKGNFPGRFSGRQFSNSRSEMNVSTLELGDSALYLCASSLQGRQETQYFGPGTRLLVL.

The V call is TRBV5-4, the J call TRBJ1-1; tentatively, D is TRBD1 (6 bases). CDR3 length: 14 amino acids. Trimming removed 0 bases from V and 0 bases from J, with 6 bases in between. Germline V gives CDR1 SGHNT, CDR2 YYREEE (reference sequence). The chain's CDR3 is CASSLDRVNTEAFF. CDR3 bases: TGTGCCAGCAGCTTGGACAGGGTGAACACTGAAGCTTTCTTT.

The V call is TRBV19, the J call TRBJ2-2, with 8 bases fitting TRBD1. Germline CDR1 reads LNHDA; CDR2 reads SQIVND (reference sequence). This CDR3 spans 17 amino acids. The V segment lost 4 bases and the J segment 0 bases; nucleotides outside the gene matches: 7. The CDR3 DNA follows: TGTGCCAGTAGTAGAATACAGGGGGGCGCGAACACCGGGGAGCTGTTTTTT. It encodes CASSRIQGGANTGELFF.

The J gene is TRBJ1-1, the V gene TRBV5-1, with TRBD1 matching over 8 bases. Trimming removed 3 bases from V and 5 bases from J; junction bases left unmatched: 6. The CDR3 has 14 amino acids. Germline CDR1 is SGHRS and CDR2 is YFSETQ. The CDR3 protein is CASSYDRGLTEAFF. CDR3 sequence (DNA): TGCGCCAGCAGCTACGACAGGGGCTTAACTGAAGCTTTCTTT.

The chain combines TRBV4-1 with TRBJ1-4; 7 bases fit TRBD1. CDR1 MGHRA and CDR2 YSYEKL come from the germline V gene. The CDR3 length is 15 residues. Trimming removed 4 bases from V and 5 bases from J; junction bases left unmatched: 7. The DNA of the CDR3 is TGCGCCAGCAGCCTCCGACAGGGCACGAATGAAAAACTGTTTTTT. Protein sequence: CASSLRQGTNEKLFF.

The chain uses TRBV9 and TRBJ1-2; 8 bases fit TRBD1. The V segment lost 4 bases and the J segment 0 bases; nucleotides outside the gene matches: 5. CDR3 length: 15 amino acids. Germline V CDR1 and CDR2: SGDLS, YYNGEE. The CDR3 DNA is TGTGCCAGCAGCCGGGGACAGGCCCCTAACTATGGCTACACCTTC. Residues: CASSRGQAPNYGYTF.

This rearrangement joins TRBV27 to TRBJ1-2, with D perhaps TRBD1 (6 bases). The CDR3 loop spans 13 amino acids. V was trimmed by 2 bases and J by 6 bases, leaving 10 bases between them. The germline V gene encodes CDR1 MNHEY and CDR2 SMNVEV (reference sequence). The CDR3 protein is CASSLGGAHGYTF. The CDR3 DNA reads TGTGCCAGCAGTTTAGGGGGGGCCCATGGCTACACCTTC.

The chain uses TRBV18 and TRBJ1-2; D may be TRBD1 (6 bases). Per germline, CDR1 KGHSH and CDR2 LQKENI. V lost 6 bases and J lost 4, with 15 bases in between. The CDR3 covers 14 residues. The CDR3 protein is CASSLMDSRYGYTF. The CDR3 region has the DNA TGTGCCAGCTCCCTAATGGACAGCCGCTATGGCTACACCTTC.

The chain uses TRBV7-9 and TRBJ2-1, with a tentative D call TRBD1 (5 bases). The V gene's germline CDR1 is SEHNR and CDR2 FQNEAQ (reference sequence). Trimming took 0 bases from V and 5 from J, leaving 11 bases between them. This CDR3 has 15 residues. This CDR3 reads CASSLALGLNNEQFF. The CDR3 DNA follows: TGTGCCAGCAGCTTAGCGCTGGGGCTCAACAATGAGCAGTTCTTC.

J is TRBJ2-7 and V is TRBV5-6; 8 bases align to TRBD1. CDR1 and CDR2 from the germline V gene are SGHDT and YYEEEE. V was pared by 4 bases and J by 2 bases, with 5 bases of the junction left unmatched. This CDR3 spans 14 amino acids. CDR3 protein: CASSPGTGTYEQYF. The CDR3 DNA sequence: TGTGCCAGCAGCCCCGGGACAGGAACCTACGAGCAGTACTTC.

This sequence joins TRBV19 and TRBJ2-6; tentatively, D is TRBD1 (6 bases). The V gene's germline CDR1 is LNHDA and CDR2 SQIVND (reference sequence). The CDR3 loop spans 11 amino acids. The V gene lost 5 bases and the J gene lost 15 bases, with 11 bases spanning the gap. CDR3 region: CASSERTALTF. CDR3 DNA: TGTGCCAGTAGTGAACGGACAGCCCTGACTTTC.

The V gene is TRBV4-2, the J gene TRBJ2-3; D unclear. The CDR3 consists of 15 residues. Trimming removed 2 bases from V and 0 bases from J, with 9 bases in between. Germline CDR1 LGHNA, CDR2 YNFKEQ. The CDR3 DNA follows: TGTGCCAGCAGCCAACCGCCGACTAGCACAGATACGCAGTATTTT. Translated: CASSQPPTSTDTQYF.

In nucleotides, the CDR3 is TGTGCCAGCGAACCGCACGGGAACACAGATACGCAGTATTTT. Its protein product is CASEPHGNTDTQYF. The rearrangement joins TRBV2 to TRBJ2-3; D may be TRBD2 (5 bases). CDR1 is SNHLY and CDR2 is FYNNEI in the germline V gene. The CDR3 consists of 14 residues. Trimming cost V 8 bases and J 2 bases, with 14 bases left between them.

This clone was recorded only once. The V gene is TRBV7-3, the J gene TRBJ2-7; D might be TRBD1 (6 bases). This CDR3 has 13 amino acids. The germline V and J ends were trimmed by 3 bases and 5 bases, with 11 bases remaining between them. Germline V gene lookup returns CDR1 SGHTA and CDR2 FQGTGA. CDR3 protein: CASSLTQGHEQYF. In DNA, the CDR3 is TGTGCCAGCAGCTTGACACAGGGTCACGAGCAGTACTTC.

CDR3 nucleotide sequence: TGCGCCAGCAGCTTAGCCCTGAAGAACTATGGCTACACCTTC. Protein: CASSLALKNYGYTF. V and J are TRBV5-1 and TRBJ1-2, with unresolved D. With 2 bases removed from V and 2 bases from J, the gap between germline ends came to 10 bases. The CDR3 spans 14 residues. Germline CDR1 and CDR2: SGHRS and YFSETQ.

J is TRBJ2-1 and V is TRBV7-2; D gene unclear. The CDR3 sequence is 14 residues long. V gave up 0 bases and J gave up 2 bases, with 5 bases separating them. From germline, CDR1 is SGHTA and CDR2 FQGNSA. The CDR3 nucleotides read TGTGCCAGCAGCTTAGCGAACACCTACAATGAGCAGTTCTTC. This codes for CASSLANTYNEQFF. Filled out from reference TRBV7-2 and TRBJ2-1, the complete variable domain reads GAGVSQSPSNKVTEKGKDVELRCDPISGHTALYWYRQSLGQGLEFLIYFQGNSAPDKSGLPSDRFSAERTGGSVSTLTIQRTQQEDSAVYLCASSLANTYNEQFFGPGTRLTVL.

This chain links TRBV5-1 with TRBJ1-1; D unresolved. From germline, CDR1 is SGHRS and CDR2 YFSETQ. V lost 2 bases and J 5 bases, leaving 10 bases between the germline ends. The CDR3 runs 13 residues. The CDR3 sequence is CASSFAPGTEAFF. The CDR3 DNA sequence: TGCGCCAGCAGCTTTGCGCCGGGAACTGAAGCTTTCTTT. Supplemented by reference TRBV5-1 and TRBJ1-1, the full variable domain reads KAGVTQTPRYLIKTRGQQVTLSCSPISGHRSVSWYQQTPGQGLQFLFEYFSETQRNKGNFPGRFSGRQFSNSRSEMNVSTLELGDSALYLCASSFAPGTEAFFGQGTRLTVV.

The chain employs TRBV19 and TRBJ2-3; the D gene is possibly TRBD1 (6 bases). V was pared by 6 bases and J by 3 bases, with 13 bases between. This CDR3 spans 14 amino acids. In germline, CDR1 is LNHDA, CDR2 SQIVND (reference sequence). The chain's CDR3 is CASSRQEQTDTQYF. The CDR3 nucleotides read TGTGCCAGTAGCAGACAGGAACAGACAGATACGCAGTATTTT.

The genes are TRBV5-6 and TRBJ2-1; no firm D call. The CDR3 runs to 13 residues. Germline-derived CDR1 and CDR2 are SGHDT and YYEEEE. Trimming stripped 4 bases from V and 0 bases from J, with 5 bases between. The CDR3 region has the DNA TGTGCCAGCAGCCCGGGCTCCTACAATGAGCAGTTCTTC. This sequence encodes CASSPGSYNEQFF.